Following are 23 T cell receptor beta chains from one sample sequenced in a study of control samples from healthy donors and cancer patients. The protocol was immunoSEQ multiplex PCR, while the TCRdb copy is restricted to in-frame clones and leaves out a portion. The table shows 110,000 to 150,000 clones, with 80% to 95% occurring only once. Sequencing used blood. All receptors come from a man younger than 45 in good health.

The J gene is TRBJ2-7, the V gene TRBV30; D gene uncertain. Germline V gene data show CDR1 as GTSNPN and CDR2 as SVGIG (reference sequence). This CDR3 comprises 13 residues. The ends were cut back, 3 bases at V and 7 bases at J, with 16 bases in the middle. CDR3 protein: CAWSPLKGGEQYF. DNA for the CDR3: TGTGCCTGGAGCCCACTAAAGGGTGGAGAGCAGTACTTC.

The chain carries TRBV6-2 or TRBV6-3 and TRBJ2-5; TRBD1 agrees at 10 bases. The CDR3 is made up of 15 amino acids. Germline CDR1 is MNHEY and CDR2 is SVGEGT. Trimming took 0 bases from V and 5 from J; bases not matched to a gene: 3. CDR3 residues: CASSYSGQGYETQYF. CDR3 bases: TGTGCCAGCAGTTACTCGGGACAGGGGTACGAGACCCAGTACTTC.

This clone was seen once. The rearrangement links TRBV4-2 to TRBJ2-7; D might be TRBD2 (5 bases). This CDR3 is built from 13 residues. V was trimmed by 5 bases and J by 4 bases, leaving 12 bases between them. The germline V gene encodes CDR1 LGHNA and CDR2 YNFKEQ. The CDR3 region has the DNA TGTGCCAGCAGCGAACTGAGCGGATACGAGCAGTACTTC. Protein product: CASSELSGYEQYF.

As for this clone: The junction does not match germline at one end; this may be a read error. This chain links TRBV7-9 with TRBJ1-1; D is perhaps TRBD1 (5 bases). CDR3 size: 12 residues. Germline assignment: CDR1 SEHNR and CDR2 FQNEAQ (reference sequence). The CDR3 nucleotides are TGTGCCAGCAGCTTAGGATCTCTGGCAGGGCAATTT. Protein product: CASSLGSLAGQF.

The chain uses TRBV29-1 and TRBJ1-1; tentative D call: TRBD1 (6 bases). Germline CDR1 is SQVTM and CDR2 is ANQGSEA. The V and J ends lost 7 bases and 11 bases respectively, with 17 bases between them. The CDR3 covers 11 residues. CDR3: CSAKTGYVAFF. The CDR3 nucleotides read TGCAGCGCAAAAACAGGGTATGTGGCTTTCTTT.

The J gene is TRBJ2-1, the V gene TRBV27, with D tentatively TRBD2 (6 bases). V lost 5 bases and J 16 bases, leaving 18 bases between the germline ends. Germline loops: CDR1 MNHEY, CDR2 SMNVEV (reference sequence). The CDR3 extends over 12 amino acids. CDR3 coding DNA: TGTGCCAGCAGTGCACCGGGACTTAGGGAATTCTTC. It translates to CASSAPGLREFF.

CDR3 in amino acids: CASSLVGSLNTEAFF. The CDR3 DNA follows: TGCGCCAGCAGCTTGGTAGGGTCCCTGAACACTGAAGCTTTCTTT. The rearrangement joins TRBV5-1 to TRBJ1-1, with D unresolved. With 0 bases removed from V and 0 bases from J, the gap between germline ends came to 9 bases. From germline, CDR1 is SGHRS and CDR2 YFSETQ. The CDR3 extends over 15 amino acids.

The chain uses TRBV3-1 (or the pseudogene TRBV3-2) and TRBJ2-2, with D perhaps TRBD1 (6 bases). This CDR3 region has 16 residues. Trimming pared 4 bases from V and 0 bases from J, leaving 12 bases between. Germline CDR1 and CDR2: LGHDT and YNNKEL (reference sequence). The CDR3 loop is CASSRTGTTNTGELFF. Written as DNA, the CDR3 is TGTGCCAGCAGCCGGACCGGGACAACGAACACCGGGGAGCTGTTTTTT.

The V gene is TRBV3-1 (or the pseudogene TRBV3-2), the J gene TRBJ2-7; no reliable D call. CDR1 LGHDT and CDR2 YNNKEL come from the germline V gene (reference sequence). Trimming stripped 4 bases from V and 0 bases from J, with 7 bases between. The CDR3 is made up of 13 amino acids. The CDR3 DNA reads as TGTGCCAGCAGCCCCGGACGCTCCTACGAGCAGTACTTC. This encodes CASSPGRSYEQYF.

This clone was counted once. The chain carries TRBV28 and TRBJ1-2; D gene uncertain. This CDR3 spans 14 amino acids. CDR1 is MDHEN and CDR2 is SYDVKM in the germline V gene. Trimming took 5 bases from V and 1 from J, leaving 11 bases between them. Here the CDR3 DNA reads TGTGCCAGCAGTCGCGACGGCCTTAACTATGGCTACACCTTC. Translating gives CASSRDGLNYGYTF.

The chain carries TRBV6-4 and TRBJ2-2; possibly TRBD2 for D (5 bases). This CDR3 has 14 amino acids. From germline, CDR1 is MRHNA and CDR2 SNTAGT. Trimming removed 0 bases at V and 7 bases at J, with 9 bases between. As DNA, the CDR3 is TGTGCCAGCAGTGACTCAGAGGGATACGGGGAGCTGTTTTTT. Its protein is CASSDSEGYGELFF.

The V call is TRBV5-1, the J call TRBJ2-7; possibly TRBD2 for D (6 bases). CDR1 is SGHRS, CDR2 YFSETQ, per germline. The CDR3 covers 13 residues. Trimming removed 4 bases at V and 6 bases at J, with 14 bases between. The CDR3 loop is CASSSALALEQYF. The CDR3 DNA follows: TGCGCCAGCAGCAGCGCACTAGCACTCGAGCAGTACTTC.

The V and J genes are TRBV5-6 and TRBJ2-2; D unclear. The germline V and J ends were trimmed by 2 bases and 7 bases, with 6 bases remaining between them. This CDR3 is built from 12 residues. CDR1 is SGHDT, CDR2 YYEEEE, per germline. The CDR3 is CASSFSHGELFF. The CDR3 bases are TGTGCCAGCAGCTTTTCGCACGGGGAGCTGTTTTTT. Supplemented by reference TRBV5-6 and TRBJ2-2, the full variable domain reads DAGVTQSPTHLIKTRGQQVTLRCSPKSGHDTVSWYQQALGQGPQFIFQYYEEEERQRGNFPDRFSGHQFPNYSSELNVNALLLGDSALYLCASSFSHGELFFGEGSRLTVL.

The chain employs TRBV11-2 and TRBJ2-7; D not certain. The CDR3 is made up of 12 amino acids. The germline V gene has CDR1 SGHAT and CDR2 FQNNGV. V was trimmed by 5 bases and J by 6 bases, leaving 11 bases between them. This CDR3 reads CASSPSPAEQYF. The CDR3 region has the DNA TGTGCCAGCAGCCCCTCCCCCGCCGAGCAGTACTTC.

The V gene is TRBV7-8, the J gene TRBJ2-6, with D perhaps matching TRBD1 (6 bases). The V gene's germline CDR1 is SGHVS and CDR2 FQNEAQ. The CDR3 runs to 16 residues. V was trimmed by 2 bases and J by 1 base, leaving 9 bases between them. The CDR3 nucleotides read TGTGCCAGCAGCTTACAGGGGAAGTCTGGGGCCAACGTCCTGACTTTC. Its protein product is CASSLQGKSGANVLTF.

This chain joins TRBV9 and TRBJ2-1; a weak D match, TRBD2 (5 bases). Per the germline V gene, CDR1 is SGDLS and CDR2 is YYNGEE. This CDR3 contains 15 residues. V lost 2 bases to trimming and J lost 8 bases, with 17 bases between them. CDR3 loop: CASSVSPGSSDEQFF. CDR3 bases: TGTGCCAGCAGCGTGTCGCCGGGGAGCTCAGATGAGCAGTTCTTC. Supplemented by reference TRBV9 and TRBJ2-1, the full variable domain reads DSGVTQTPKHLITATGQRVTLRCSPRSGDLSVYWYQQSLDQGLQFLIQYYNGEERAKGNILERFSAQQFPDLHSELNLSSLELGDSALYFCASSVSPGSSDEQFFGPGTRLTVL.

The chain is built from TRBV25-1 and TRBJ1-3; tentatively, D is TRBD1 (5 bases). With 5 bases removed from V and 0 bases from J, the gap between germline ends came to 11 bases. The V gene's germline CDR1 is MGHDK and CDR2 SYGVNS. The CDR3 length is 15 residues. The CDR3 coding sequence is TGTGCCAGCAGTAAGCAGGGTAGCTCTGGAAACACCATATATTTT. The encoded protein is CASSKQGSSGNTIYF.

The chain recombines TRBV3-1 (or the pseudogene TRBV3-2) with TRBJ2-5, with D maybe TRBD2 (6 bases). CDR1 is LGHDT and CDR2 is YNNKEL in the germline V gene (reference sequence). Trimming stripped 4 bases from V and 7 bases from J, with 16 bases between. The CDR3 sequence is 14 residues long. CDR3 amino acids: CASSPLATPGTQYF. As DNA, the CDR3 is TGTGCCAGCAGCCCGCTAGCGACCCCGGGGACCCAGTACTTC.

The chain employs TRBV2 and TRBJ2-7; D unclear. The germline V gene encodes CDR1 SNHLY and CDR2 FYNNEI. Between the trimmed V and J ends, which lost 4 bases and 1 base, there was a span of 11 bases. The CDR3 is 14 amino acids. As DNA, the CDR3 is TGTGCCAGCAGTGTAACTGCAAGGTCCTACGAGCAGTACTTC. It codes for CASSVTARSYEQYF.

The chain is built from TRBV7-9 and TRBJ1-1; D gene unclear. Germline lookup yields CDR1 SEHNR and CDR2 FQNEAQ (reference sequence). The CDR3 length is 13 residues. Trimming pared 5 bases from V and 3 bases from J, leaving 10 bases between. The CDR3 DNA reads as TGTGCCAGCAGCCCAACAGAGGACACTGAAGCTTTCTTT. Translation gives CASSPTEDTEAFF.

The chain employs TRBV5-4 and TRBJ2-6; D is perhaps TRBD2 (6 bases). The CDR3 runs to 14 residues. V dropped 5 bases and J dropped 2 bases, with 8 bases sitting between them. CDR1 and CDR2 (germline): SGHNT, YYREEE (reference sequence). CDR3 nucleotide sequence: TGTGCCAGCAGGCCGGGGGCTGGGGCCAACGTCCTGACTTTC. The encoded protein is CASRPGAGANVLTF.

This chain uses TRBV18 with TRBJ2-3; 8 bases fit TRBD2. The CDR3 runs 14 residues. The junction had 3 bases not matched to a gene; V was cut back by 2 bases and J by 5 bases. The germline V gene encodes CDR1 KGHSH and CDR2 LQKENI. The CDR3 is CASSPGLAGDTQYF. Written as DNA, the CDR3 is TGTGCCAGCTCACCAGGGCTAGCGGGAGATACGCAGTATTTT.

This rearrangement joins TRBV30 to TRBJ2-7, with a possible D match to TRBD1 (5 bases). Germline lookup yields CDR1 GTSNPN and CDR2 SVGIG (reference sequence). V was pared by 0 bases and J by 2 bases, with 8 bases between. This CDR3 region has 13 residues. The DNA of the CDR3 is TGTGCCTGGAGTGTAGGCAGGGCCTACGAGCAGTACTTC. It is translated as CAWSVGRAYEQYF.